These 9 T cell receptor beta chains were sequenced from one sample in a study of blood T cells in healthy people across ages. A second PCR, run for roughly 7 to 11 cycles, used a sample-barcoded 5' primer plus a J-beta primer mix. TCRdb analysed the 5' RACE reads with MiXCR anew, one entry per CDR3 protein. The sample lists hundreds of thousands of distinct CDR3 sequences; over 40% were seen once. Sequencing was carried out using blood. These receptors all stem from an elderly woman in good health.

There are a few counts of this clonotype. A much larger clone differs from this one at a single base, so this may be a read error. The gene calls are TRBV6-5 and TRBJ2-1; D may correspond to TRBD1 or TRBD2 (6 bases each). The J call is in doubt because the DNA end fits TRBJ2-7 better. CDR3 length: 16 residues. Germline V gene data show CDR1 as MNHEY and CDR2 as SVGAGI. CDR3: CASSPEGGGSYNEQYF. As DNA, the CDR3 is TGTGCCAGCAGCCCTGAGGGGGGCGGCTCCTACAATGAGCAGTACTTC.

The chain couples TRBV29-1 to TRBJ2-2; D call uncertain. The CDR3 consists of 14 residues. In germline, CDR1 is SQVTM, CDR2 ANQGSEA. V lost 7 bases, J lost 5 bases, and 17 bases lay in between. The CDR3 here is CSAIFRIATGELFF. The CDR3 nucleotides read TGCAGCGCCATATTTCGTATCGCGACCGGGGAGCTGTTTTTT.

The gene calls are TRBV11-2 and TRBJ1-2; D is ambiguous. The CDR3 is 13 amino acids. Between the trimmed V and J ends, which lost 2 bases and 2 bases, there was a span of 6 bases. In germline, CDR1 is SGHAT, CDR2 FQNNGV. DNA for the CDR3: TGTGCCAGCAGCTTACAGAGGAACTATGGCTACACCTTC. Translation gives CASSLQRNYGYTF. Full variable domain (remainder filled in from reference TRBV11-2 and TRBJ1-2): EAGVAQSPRYKIIEKRQSVAFWCNPISGHATLYWYQQILGQGPKLLIQFQNNGVVDDSQLPKDRFSAERLKGVDSTLKIQPAKLEDSAVYLCASSLQRNYGYTFGSGTRLTVV.

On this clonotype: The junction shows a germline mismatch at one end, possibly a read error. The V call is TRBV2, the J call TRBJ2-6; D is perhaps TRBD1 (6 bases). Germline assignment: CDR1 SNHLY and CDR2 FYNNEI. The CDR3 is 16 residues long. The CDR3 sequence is CASSEGGLTGANVPTF. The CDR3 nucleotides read TGTGCCAGCAGTGAAGGGGGGCTGACTGGGGCCAACGTCCCGACTTTC.

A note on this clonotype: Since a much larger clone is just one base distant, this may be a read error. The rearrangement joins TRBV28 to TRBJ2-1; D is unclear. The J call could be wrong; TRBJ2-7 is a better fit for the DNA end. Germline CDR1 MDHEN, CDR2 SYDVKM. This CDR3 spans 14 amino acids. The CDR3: CASWPVSRNNEQYF. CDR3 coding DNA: TGTGCCAGCTGGCCGGTATCGAGGAACAATGAGCAGTACTTC.

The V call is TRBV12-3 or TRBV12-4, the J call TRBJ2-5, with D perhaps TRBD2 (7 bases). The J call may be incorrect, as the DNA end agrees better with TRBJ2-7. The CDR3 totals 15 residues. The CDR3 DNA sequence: TGTGCCAGCAGTTTAACGGGGGGCAGTGACTACGAGCAGTACTTC. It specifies CASSLTGGSDYEQYF.

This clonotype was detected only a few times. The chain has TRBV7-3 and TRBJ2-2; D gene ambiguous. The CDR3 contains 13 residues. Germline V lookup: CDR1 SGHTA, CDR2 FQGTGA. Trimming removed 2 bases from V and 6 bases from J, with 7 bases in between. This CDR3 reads CASSLLRAGELFF. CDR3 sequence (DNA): TGTGCCAGCAGCTTATTAAGGGCCGGGGAGCTGTTTTTT.

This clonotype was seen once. CDR3 in amino acids: CASSLDSTQETQYF. DNA of the CDR3: TGTGCCAGCAGCTTAGATTCTACCCAAGAGACCCAGTACTTC. The rearrangement joins TRBV7-2 to TRBJ2-5; D is uncertain. V was pared by 1 base and J by 1 base, with 7 bases between. CDR1 and CDR2 (germline): SGHTA, FQGNSA. The CDR3 spans 14 residues. Full variable domain (rest looked up from reference TRBV7-2 and TRBJ2-5): GAGVSQSPSNKVTEKGKDVELRCDPISGHTALYWYRQSLGQGLEFLIYFQGNSAPDKSGLPSDRFSAERTGGSVSTLTIQRTQQEDSAVYLCASSLDSTQETQYFGPGTRLLVL.

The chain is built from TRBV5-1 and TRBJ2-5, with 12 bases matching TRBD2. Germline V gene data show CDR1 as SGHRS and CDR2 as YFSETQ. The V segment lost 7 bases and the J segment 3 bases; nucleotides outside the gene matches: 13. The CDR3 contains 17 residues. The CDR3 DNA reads TGCGCCAGCCACACCGGGACTAGCGGGTTAGGAAAAGAGACCCAGTACTTC. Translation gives CASHTGTSGLGKETQYF.